The entry that follows covers one T cell receptor (beta chain) sequence. Germline V gene data show CDR1 as SGHRS and CDR2 as YFSETQ. This CDR3 is built from 14 residues. V lost 0 bases to trimming and J lost 4 bases; unmatched junction nucleotides: 4. TCRdb re-analysed the 5' RACE reads in MiXCR, keeping a single row per CDR3 protein. The sample yields approximately 8,800 distinct CDR3 sequences, approximately 52% seen once. The sequence was obtained from a female donor with breast cancer. The V gene is TRBV5-1, the J gene TRBJ2-7; 7 positions match TRBD1. Material for sequencing was memory CD4+ T cells sorted from a lymph node. Subset: memory CD4+ T cells, CD4+CD45RO+CD25-. The CDR3: CASSLGQGIYEQYF. DNA for the CDR3: TGCGCCAGCAGCTTGGGACAGGGAATTTACGAGCAGTACTTC.